This T cell receptor (beta chain) was sequenced during a study of shared clonotypes between healthy human individuals. The assay was immunoSEQ multiplex PCR, and TCRdb's table has in-frame clones only and misses some. The table lists 950,000 to 1,200,000 clones, roughly 80% of them singletons. The V and J ends lost 10 bases and 0 bases respectively, with 9 bases between them. This CDR3 spans 12 amino acids. Germline V lookup: CDR1 WNHNN, CDR2 SYGVQD (reference sequence). This clonotype was obtained from a man between 18 and 29 years old in good health. Some clones in this sample may be carry-over from other donors' samples. The sequenced sample consisted of memory CD4+ T cells from PBMCs. Subset defined: CD45RA-negative fraction. The gene calls are TRBV10-1 and TRBJ1-1, with D maybe TRBD1 (5 bases). The CDR3 DNA reads TGCGCCACGGGGACGGTGAACACTGAAGCTTTCTTT. Encoded protein: CATGTVNTEAFF.